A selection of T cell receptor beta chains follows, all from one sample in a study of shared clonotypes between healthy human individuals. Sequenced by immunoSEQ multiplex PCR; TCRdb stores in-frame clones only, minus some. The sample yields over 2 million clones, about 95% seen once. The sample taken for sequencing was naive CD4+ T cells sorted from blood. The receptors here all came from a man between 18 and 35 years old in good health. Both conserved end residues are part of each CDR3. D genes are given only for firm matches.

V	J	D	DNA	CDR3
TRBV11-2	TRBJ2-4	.	TGTGCCAGCAGCCCCCCGAGAAGCCTCGGGAACATTCAGTACTTC	CASSPPRSLGNIQYF
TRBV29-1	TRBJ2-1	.	TGCAGCGGAAGCTCCTACAATGAGCAGTTCTTC	CSGSSYNEQFF
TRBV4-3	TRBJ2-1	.	TGCGCCAGCAGCCAAGGGTCATCCTCCTACAATGAGCAGTTCTTC	CASSQGSSSYNEQFF
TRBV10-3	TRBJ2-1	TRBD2	TGTGCCATCGCGGGGGGGCCTTATAATGAGCAGTTCTTC	CAIAGGPYNEQFF
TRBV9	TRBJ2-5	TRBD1	TGTGCCAGCAGCGTAGGGGACAGGGGAGCGGAGACCCAGTACTTC	CASSVGDRGAETQYF
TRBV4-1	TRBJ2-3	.	TGCGCCAGCAGCTCACATACAGGAGATACGCAGTATTTT	CASSSHTGDTQYF
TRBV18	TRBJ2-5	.	TGTGCCAGCTCAACTATCGAGGCGGCGGAGACCCAGTACTTC	CASSTIEAAETQYF
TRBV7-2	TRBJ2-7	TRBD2	TGTGCCAGCAGACTAGCGGGAGGTCCCGAGCAGTACTTC	CASRLAGGPEQYF
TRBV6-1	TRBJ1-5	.	TGTGCCAGCAGTGAATTAGGGCAGCCCCAGCATTTT	CASSELGQPQHF
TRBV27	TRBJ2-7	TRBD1	TGTGCCAGCAGTTTCAGGGGGCTAGGCGAGCAGTACTTC	CASSFRGLGEQYF